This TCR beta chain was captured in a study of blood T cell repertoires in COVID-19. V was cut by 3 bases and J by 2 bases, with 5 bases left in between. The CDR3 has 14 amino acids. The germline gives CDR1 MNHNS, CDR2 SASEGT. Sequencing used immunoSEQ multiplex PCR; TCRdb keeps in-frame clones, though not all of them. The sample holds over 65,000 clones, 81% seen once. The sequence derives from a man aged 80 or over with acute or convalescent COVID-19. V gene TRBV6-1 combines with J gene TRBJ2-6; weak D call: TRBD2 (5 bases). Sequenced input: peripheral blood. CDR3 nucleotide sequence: TGTGCCAGCAGTGAGAGGGCTGGGGCCAACGTCCTGACTTTC. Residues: CASSERAGANVLTF.